Listed below are T cell receptor beta chains from one sample, sequenced in a study of T cell repertoires in cytomegalovirus infection. A single record per CDR3 protein comes from TCRdb applying MiXCR to the reads. The table lists about 490,000 distinct CDR3 sequences, approximately 25% of them singletons. Sequences were obtained from PBMCs. All receptors come from a human donor in good health (CMV status not recorded). Some clones in this sample may be carry-over from other donors' samples. Both conserved end residues are part of each CDR3. A D gene is named only where the DNA matches it firmly. Rows give clone size only sometimes, using once, few, many, or a class for an expanded clone.

V gene: TRBV7-2; J gene: TRBJ1-2; D gene: NA; clone size: many; CDR3 length: 14; CDR3 DNA: TGTGCCAGCAGCCCAGGGAGAACTAACTATGGCTACACCTTC; CDR3 protein: CASSPGRTNYGYTF
V gene: TRBV6-8; J gene: TRBJ1-6; D gene: NA; clone size: NA; CDR3 length: 12; CDR3 DNA: TGTGCCAGCAGTTACGAGAATTCACCCCTCCACTTT; CDR3 protein: CASSYENSPLHF
V gene: TRBV12-3/TRBV12-4; J gene: TRBJ2-1; D gene: TRBD1; clone size: NA; CDR3 length: 14; CDR3 DNA: TGTGCCAGCAGTACCCGGGACAGGGTATCTGAGCAGTTCTTC; CDR3 protein: CASSTRDRVSEQFF
V gene: TRBV11-2; J gene: TRBJ1-1; D gene: NA; clone size: few; CDR3 length: 15; CDR3 DNA: TGTGCCAGCAGCTTAGCGGCAGGGGCAAACACTGAAGCTTTCTTT; CDR3 protein: CASSLAAGANTEAFF
V gene: TRBV9; J gene: TRBJ2-3; D gene: TRBD2; clone size: NA; CDR3 length: 18; CDR3 DNA: TGTGCCAGCAGCGTAGGGAGCGGGGGTACGGTTCGCACAGATACGCAGTATTTT; CDR3 protein: CASSVGSGGTVRTDTQYF
V gene: TRBV7-2; J gene: TRBJ1-5; D gene: NA; clone size: many; CDR3 length: 17; CDR3 DNA: TGTGCCAGCAGCTTAGGGGCCGGGGGGCCCGACAATCAGCCCCAGCATTTT; CDR3 protein: CASSLGAGGPDNQPQHF
V gene: TRBV6-5; J gene: TRBJ1-2; D gene: NA; clone size: NA; CDR3 length: 13; CDR3 DNA: TGTGCCAGCAACTCCAGGGAGGGCTATGGCTACACCTTC; CDR3 protein: CASNSREGYGYTF
V gene: TRBV7-2; J gene: TRBJ2-3; D gene: TRBD2; clone size: many; CDR3 length: 16; CDR3 DNA: TGTGCCAGCAGAGTATCAGAGGGGAGGGCCGTAGATACGCAGTATTTT; CDR3 protein: CASRVSEGRAVDTQYF
V gene: TRBV5-6; J gene: TRBJ2-1; D gene: TRBD2; clone size: NA; CDR3 length: 20; CDR3 DNA: TGTTCCAGCAGCTCGCGGGACCCTATCTCGACTAGCGAAACAATGGAGGAGCAGTTCTTC; CDR3 protein: CSSSSRDPISTSETMEEQFF
V gene: TRBV28; J gene: TRBJ2-5; D gene: TRBD2; clone size: NA; CDR3 length: 15; CDR3 DNA: TGTGCCAGCAGACTAGCGGGAGGGTCATGGGAGACCCAGTACTTC; CDR3 protein: CASRLAGGSWETQYF
V gene: TRBV6-1; J gene: TRBJ1-2; D gene: TRBD1; clone size: NA; CDR3 length: 13; CDR3 DNA: TGTGCCAGCAGTGAGAACAGGGGCTATGGCTACACCTTC; CDR3 protein: CASSENRGYGYTF
V gene: TRBV11-3; J gene: TRBJ2-3; D gene: NA; clone size: few; CDR3 length: 14; CDR3 DNA: TGTGCCAGCAGCTTCGGCCATAGCACAGATACGCAGTATTTT; CDR3 protein: CASSFGHSTDTQYF
V gene: TRBV15; J gene: TRBJ1-1; D gene: NA; clone size: NA; CDR3 length: 14; CDR3 DNA: TGTGCCACCAGCGTTGGGACTTTGAACACTGAAGCTTTCTTT; CDR3 protein: CATSVGTLNTEAFF
V gene: TRBV5-5; J gene: TRBJ1-6; D gene: NA; clone size: NA; CDR3 length: 14; CDR3 DNA: TGTGCCAGCAGCTCTAGGGGTCCCAATTCACCCCTCCACTTT; CDR3 protein: CASSSRGPNSPLHF
V gene: TRBV30; J gene: TRBJ1-1; D gene: NA; clone size: NA; CDR3 length: 13; CDR3 DNA: TGTGCCTGGACACCGCAGGGGAGCACTGAAGCTTTCTTT; CDR3 protein: CAWTPQGSTEAFF
V gene: TRBV6-2/TRBV6-3; J gene: TRBJ2-3; D gene: TRBD2; clone size: many; CDR3 length: 15; CDR3 DNA: TGTGCCAGCAGTGTGGCGGGAGGCCGGATAGATACGCAGTATTTT; CDR3 protein: CASSVAGGRIDTQYF
V gene: TRBV29-1; J gene: TRBJ2-5; D gene: NA; clone size: NA; CDR3 length: 12; CDR3 DNA: TGCAGCGTTGAGAGGGGGGGAGAGACCCAGTACTTC; CDR3 protein: CSVERGGETQYF
V gene: TRBV14; J gene: TRBJ2-3; D gene: NA; clone size: NA; CDR3 length: 14; CDR3 DNA: TGTGCCAGCAGCCCCATCCTGGGCGGAGATACGCAGTATTTT; CDR3 protein: CASSPILGGDTQYF
V gene: TRBV20-1; J gene: TRBJ2-5; D gene: TRBD1; clone size: NA; CDR3 length: 15; CDR3 DNA: TGCAGTGCGGACTCTCCGGGACAGGTGACGGAGACCCAGTACTTC; CDR3 protein: CSADSPGQVTETQYF
V gene: TRBV7-2; J gene: TRBJ2-4; D gene: NA; clone size: few; CDR3 length: 15; CDR3 DNA: TGTGCCAGCAGCTTAGTTCCGGGACCGGGCGACATTCAGTACTTC; CDR3 protein: CASSLVPGPGDIQYF
V gene: TRBV7-8; J gene: TRBJ2-6; D gene: TRBD1; clone size: many; CDR3 length: 14; CDR3 DNA: TGTGCCAGCAGCTCTTCCCCGCAACCGGGACAGTGGGCTTTC; CDR3 protein: CASSSSPQPGQWAF
V gene: TRBV6-2/TRBV6-3; J gene: TRBJ2-7; D gene: TRBD2; clone size: NA; CDR3 length: 15; CDR3 DNA: TGTGCCAGCACCGAAAGGCTAGCGGGACCTTACGAGCAGTACTTC; CDR3 protein: CASTERLAGPYEQYF
V gene: TRBV7-8; J gene: TRBJ1-1; D gene: NA; clone size: NA; CDR3 length: 16; CDR3 DNA: TGTGCCAGCAGCTTCGGCCAGTACCCTAGGGACACTGAAGCTTTCTTT; CDR3 protein: CASSFGQYPRDTEAFF